The entry below gives a single TCR beta chain sequence along with its context. Described treatment: about 20 received Ad26.COV2.S at low or high dose, single or two shots; several received placebo; per-sample allocation not given. Sampling took place 63 days after the first vaccine or placebo injection. The vaccine delivered Wuhan-strain SARS-CoV-2 spike through an Ad26 vector. Repertoires were generated with immunoSEQ multiplex PCR, while TCRdb's copy carries only in-frame clones and drops some. The sample records around 400,000 clones, 80% to 95% being singletons. This CDR3 is 15 amino acids long. After removal of 3 bases from V and 5 bases from J, the junction contained 8 bases not matched to a gene. Germline V gives CDR1 MNHEY, CDR2 SMNVEV (reference sequence). This sample was taken from a study of Ad26.COV2.S vaccination and SARS-CoV-2 variants.

This specimen consisted of peripheral blood, obtained in a trial of Ad26.COV2.S vaccine versus placebo. This rearrangement joins TRBV27 to TRBJ2-7; 9 bases are shared with TRBD2. The clonotype was recovered from a person aged 18 to 65 who received the Ad26.COV2.S COVID-19 vaccine or a placebo. The CDR3 sequence is CASSLRSGRMHEQYF. The CDR3 bases are TGTGCCAGCAGTTTGCGAAGCGGGAGGATGCACGAGCAGTACTTC.